The 13 T cell receptor beta chains presented below share a single source sample, sequenced in a study of blood T cell repertoires in COVID-19. Profiled with immunoSEQ multiplex PCR; TCRdb holds only in-frame clones, not every one. The data contain 200,000 to 250,000 clones, 80% to 90% of them singletons. The sequenced sample consisted of peripheral blood. The receptors were sampled from a man aged 35-49 years with acute or convalescent COVID-19.

The gene calls are TRBV5-1 and TRBJ1-1, with D unclear. CDR3 length equals 14 residues. Germline loops: CDR1 SGHRS, CDR2 YFSETQ. V lost 5 bases, J lost 4 bases, and 15 bases lay in between. The CDR3 loop reads CASRPSPGSTEAFF. CDR3 sequence (DNA): TGCGCCAGCAGACCATCGCCGGGGTCCACTGAAGCTTTCTTT.

The chain links TRBV5-1 to TRBJ2-5; perhaps TRBD2 as D (6 bases). The CDR3 spans 14 residues. The germline V gene encodes CDR1 SGHRS and CDR2 YFSETQ. The germline V and J ends were trimmed by 4 bases and 2 bases, with 12 bases remaining between them. The CDR3 DNA is TGCGCCAGCAGCGGGGGACTTTCACAAGAGACCCAGTACTTC. It specifies CASSGGLSQETQYF. The variable domain in full, completed from reference TRBV5-1 and TRBJ2-5, reads KAGVTQTPRYLIKTRGQQVTLSCSPISGHRSVSWYQQTPGQGLQFLFEYFSETQRNKGNFPGRFSGRQFSNSRSEMNVSTLELGDSALYLCASSGGLSQETQYFGPGTRLLVL.

This clone was observed once. This chain joins TRBV12-5 and TRBJ2-2; D is undetermined. V lost 6 bases to trimming and J lost 7 bases, with 9 bases between them. The length of the CDR3 is 12 residues. Germline lookup yields CDR1 LGHNT and CDR2 FRNRAP. Here the CDR3 reads CASGFFSGELFF. CDR3 sequence (DNA): TGTGCTAGTGGCTTCTTCAGCGGGGAGCTGTTTTTT. The full variable domain, completed using reference TRBV12-5 and TRBJ2-2, is DARVTQTPRHKVTEMGQEVTMRCQPILGHNTVFWYRQTMMQGLELLAYFRNRAPLDDSGMPKDRFSAEMPDATLATLKIQPSEPRDSAVYFCASGFFSGELFFGEGSRLTVL.

As DNA, the CDR3 is TGTGCCAGCAGTGAATTGGGGGGGCCTACCAATCAGCCCCAGCATTTT. Its protein product is CASSELGGPTNQPQHF. The V call is TRBV2, the J call TRBJ1-5, with a weak D call TRBD1 (6 bases). V lost 2 bases, J lost 3 bases, and 14 bases lay in between. Germline V lookup: CDR1 SNHLY, CDR2 FYNNEI. The length of the CDR3 is 16 residues.

The chain links TRBV2 to TRBJ2-3, with 9 nucleotides matching TRBD2. The V and J ends lost 2 bases and 0 bases, in that order; junction bases with no gene match: 3. CDR1 is SNHLY and CDR2 is FYNNEI in the germline V gene. This CDR3 comprises 16 residues. The CDR3 nucleotides read TGTGCCAGCAGTGAAACTAGCGGGCGTAGCACAGATACGCAGTATTTT. It specifies CASSETSGRSTDTQYF.

The V and J genes are TRBV7-6 and TRBJ1-1; the D is unclear. Trimming left V 3 bases short and J 1 base short, with 9 bases between. Germline V gene lookup returns CDR1 SGHVS and CDR2 FNYEAQ. The CDR3 spans 14 residues. Written as DNA, the CDR3 is TGTGCCAGCAGCTTGCGGGGAGAGAACACTGAAGCTTTCTTT. Protein sequence: CASSLRGENTEAFF.

The CDR3 DNA reads as TGCAGCGTTGAAGGCGGCGGCCACAATGAGCAGTTCTTC. Its protein is CSVEGGGHNEQFF. V gene TRBV29-1 combines with J gene TRBJ2-1; D gene ambiguous. CDR3 length: 13 residues. Per germline, CDR1 SQVTM and CDR2 ANQGSEA. Trimming removed 1 base from V and 5 bases from J, with 9 bases in between.

This clone has a handful of counts. The gene calls are TRBV7-9 and TRBJ2-3; 7 positions match TRBD1. The CDR3 is 19 residues long. V was clipped by 5 bases and J by 0 bases; unmatched bases: 17. The germline gives CDR1 SEHNR, CDR2 FQNEAQ (reference sequence). CDR3 protein: CASSPDPGTDRASTDTQYF. DNA for the CDR3: TGTGCCAGCAGCCCGGACCCCGGGACAGATAGAGCTAGCACAGATACGCAGTATTTT.

The table lists this clone with a count of one. The chain carries TRBV19 and TRBJ2-7, with 8 nucleotides matching TRBD1. Germline CDR1 reads LNHDA; CDR2 reads SQIVND (reference sequence). The ends lost 4 bases at V and 1 base at J; junction bases unmatched: 21. CDR3 size: 20 residues. CDR3 region: CASSTILPTGELHKSYEQYF. The DNA of the CDR3 is TGTGCCAGTAGTACCATACTCCCGACAGGGGAACTCCACAAATCCTACGAGCAGTACTTC. Full variable domain (rest looked up from reference TRBV19 and TRBJ2-7): DGGITQSPKYLFRKEGQNVTLSCEQNLNHDAMYWYRQDPGQGLRLIYYSQIVNDFQKGDIAEGYSVSREKKESFPLTVTSAQKNPTAFYLCASSTILPTGELHKSYEQYFGPGTRLTVT.

This sequence joins TRBV27 and TRBJ2-7, with D perhaps TRBD1 (6 bases). V lost 2 bases, J lost 2 bases, and 10 bases lay in between. CDR3 length: 14 amino acids. CDR1 and CDR2 (germline): MNHEY, SMNVEV (reference sequence). CDR3 sequence (DNA): TGTGCCAGCAGTTTAGTAGCAGGGGCCTACGAGCAGTACTTC. This gives the protein CASSLVAGAYEQYF.

This chain joins TRBV12-5 and TRBJ2-5; D might be TRBD2 (6 bases). The CDR3 loop spans 14 amino acids. Germline V CDR1 and CDR2: LGHNT, FRNRAP. Trimming shortened V by 6 bases and J by 2 bases, and 13 bases separated the two germline ends. The CDR3 nucleotides read TGTGCTAGTGGACGGGGGATGGGGCAAGAGACCCAGTACTTC. Protein: CASGRGMGQETQYF.

The chain is built from TRBV25-1 and TRBJ1-1, with 7 bases that match TRBD1. The CDR3 is made up of 13 amino acids. Germline-derived CDR1 and CDR2 are MGHDK and SYGVNS. V shed 6 bases, J shed 4 bases, and the junction held 5 bases outside the gene matches. CDR3 coding DNA: TGTGCCAGCAGAAGGTCAGGGGGCACTGAAGCTTTCTTT. Its protein is CASRRSGGTEAFF.

The rearrangement links TRBV5-1 to TRBJ2-7; 11 bases agree with TRBD2. Germline CDR1 and CDR2: SGHRS and YFSETQ. The trim removed 3 bases at V and 4 bases at J, leaving 6 bases unmatched. This CDR3 is built from 15 residues. In DNA form, the CDR3 reads TGCGCCAGCAGCTACGAGACTAGCGGGACTTACGAGCAGTACTTC. Translated, it gives CASSYETSGTYEQYF. The variable domain in full, with the rest retrieved from reference TRBV5-1 and TRBJ2-7, is KAGVTQTPRYLIKTRGQQVTLSCSPISGHRSVSWYQQTPGQGLQFLFEYFSETQRNKGNFPGRFSGRQFSNSRSEMNVSTLELGDSALYLCASSYETSGTYEQYFGPGTRLTVT.